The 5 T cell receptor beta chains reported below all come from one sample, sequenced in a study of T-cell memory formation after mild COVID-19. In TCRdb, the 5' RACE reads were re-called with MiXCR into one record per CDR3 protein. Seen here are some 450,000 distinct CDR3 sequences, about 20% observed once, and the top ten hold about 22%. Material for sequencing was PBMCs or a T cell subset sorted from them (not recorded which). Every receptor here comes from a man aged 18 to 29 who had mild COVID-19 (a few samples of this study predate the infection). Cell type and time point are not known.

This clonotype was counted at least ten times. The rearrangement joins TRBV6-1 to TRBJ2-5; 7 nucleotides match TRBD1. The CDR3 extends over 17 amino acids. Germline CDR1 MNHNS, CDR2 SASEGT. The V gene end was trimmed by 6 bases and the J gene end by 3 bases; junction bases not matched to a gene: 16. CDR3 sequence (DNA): TGTGCCAGCAGAGCCATTTTACAGGGGCTTGGGGAAGAGACCCAGTACTTC. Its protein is CASRAILQGLGEETQYF.

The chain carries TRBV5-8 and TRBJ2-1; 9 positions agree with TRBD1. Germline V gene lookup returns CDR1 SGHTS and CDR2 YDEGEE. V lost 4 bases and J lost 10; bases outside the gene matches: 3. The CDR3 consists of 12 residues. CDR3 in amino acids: CASSGTGGEQFF. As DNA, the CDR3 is TGTGCCAGCAGCGGAACAGGGGGCGAGCAGTTCTTC.

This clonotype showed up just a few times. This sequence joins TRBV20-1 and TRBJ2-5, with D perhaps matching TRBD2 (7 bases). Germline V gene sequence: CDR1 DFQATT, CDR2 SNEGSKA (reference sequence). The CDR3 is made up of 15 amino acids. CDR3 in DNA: TGCAGGGCGTATGGGCGGGGGCCGTACCAAGAGACCCAGTACTTC. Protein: CRAYGRGPYQETQYF.

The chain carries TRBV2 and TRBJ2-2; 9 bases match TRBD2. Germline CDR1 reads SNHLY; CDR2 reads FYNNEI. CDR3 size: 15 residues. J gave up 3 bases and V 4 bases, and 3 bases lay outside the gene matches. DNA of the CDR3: TGTGCCAGCAGTGGAGCGGGGGGTTACACCGGGGAGCTGTTTTTT. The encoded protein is CASSGAGGYTGELFF.

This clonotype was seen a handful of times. For the CDR3, the DNA is TGTGCCAGCAGTGCAGGGACAGGGGGTTCTGAAAAACTGTTTTTT. Translated, it gives CASSAGTGGSEKLFF. The J gene is TRBJ1-4, the V gene TRBV12-3 or TRBV12-4, with 11 bases identical to TRBD1. There are 15 residues in the CDR3. With 5 bases clipped from V and 7 bases from J, the junction kept 6 bases outside the gene matches.